These T cell receptor beta chains were read from a single sample in a study of early T cells in non-severe SARS-CoV-2 infection. TCRdb re-called the 5' RACE reads with MiXCR, one entry per CDR3 protein. The sample consists of some 63,000 distinct CDR3 sequences, 13% of them appearing once. Material for sequencing was whole blood. Source of these receptors: an adult who was a healthcare worker with PCR-confirmed SARS-CoV-2 infection or an uninfected control (not recorded which). Both conserved end residues are part of each CDR3.

CDR3aa,v_gene
CSARDWGSYEQYF,TRBV20-1
CASSQRWGIYNEQFF,TRBV11-2
CASSYTREQETQYF,TRBV6-5
CASSLASNPEAFF,TRBV5-5
CASIRGGASYNEQFF,TRBV6-2/TRBV6-3
CASSPISGQGQPQHF,TRBV5-1
CSGEPGPSYEQYF,TRBV29-1
CASSFRGAADEKLFF,TRBV7-6
CASSGTADSYSPLHF,TRBV6-1
CASSATSYNEQFF,TRBV2
CASSLASERADTQYF,TRBV7-6
CASRVNTEAFF,TRBV7-3
CASSQAATGTGNTEAFF,TRBV4-2
CASSPRTGRIISEAFF,TRBV5-4
CASRGQGDTDTQYF,TRBV2
CASSLHTSNTEAFF,TRBV5-1
CASSFDKNTEAFF,TRBV7-2
CASSFRGLLRGLYGYTF,TRBV12-3/TRBV12-4
CASSIESTAWIYEQYF,TRBV19
CASSVAEETQYF,TRBV9
CASSLARGAYGYTF,TRBV11-2
CASSRGWGLPPQHF,TRBV7-2
CASSSQDFDTQYF,TRBV10-2
CASTAQSRGTYEQYF,TRBV13
CSAIRKGTAFF,TRBV20-1
CASSSTGGYGYTF,TRBV19
CASSLAYSVNYGYTF,TRBV11-2
CSARLAGESLSEQFF,TRBV20-1
CASSPLGSSYNSPLHF,TRBV5-1
CRAQRGSNTDTQYF,TRBV20-1
CASSLGQWHYEQYF,TRBV7-9
CASSPPGAAQETQYF,TRBV9
CSVLLAGADTQYF,TRBV29-1
CASSPDDLNTEAFF,TRBV19
CSARDRDWGELFF,TRBV29-1
CASSVEKVNTEAFF,TRBV9
CASSFVPNRLGEQYF,TRBV12-3/TRBV12-4
CASSGPGELFF,TRBV7-8
CSVDRGLNTEAFF,TRBV29-1
CASSHRLAGGPETQYF,TRBV13
CASSLDRTGAADTQYF,TRBV12-3/TRBV12-4
CASSPTSWSNQPQHF,TRBV6-4
CASSSQVAQANVLTF,TRBV28
CASRQGGSTDTQYF,TRBV2
CSVTGTGVYNEQFF,TRBV29-1
CASSLSLNEQFF,TRBV13
CASSPTPLQETQYF,TRBV18
CASSPVGGRGETQYF,TRBV7-6
CASSLGPHGELFF,TRBV7-9
CASSEGALVRETQYF,TRBV6-1
CASSETGIAYEQYF,TRBV7-9
CASGASNQPQHF,TRBV19
CASNTGTGMNTEAFF,TRBV9
CASSVGTSGNTDTQYF,TRBV9
CSVEDQATGAESYEQYF,TRBV29-1
CASSGLAGAPSYNEQFF,TRBV12-3/TRBV12-4
CSVEAPTYGYTF,TRBV29-1